This TCR beta chain is from a study of cytotoxic CD8 clonotypes in ibrutinib-treated CLL. Per germline, CDR1 WNHNN and CDR2 SYGVQD (reference sequence). V shed 4 bases and J shed 4 bases, with 8 bases lying between them. CDR3 size: 13 residues. Clones were sequenced by immunoSEQ multiplex PCR, and TCRdb holds only the in-frame ones, with some missing. Of 20,000 to 25,000 clones in the sample, roughly 74% were seen once. Source: PBMCs, taken after 12 months of ibrutinib treatment. The J gene is TRBJ2-1, the V gene TRBV10-1; no reliable D call. The TCR originated in a human donor with chronic lymphocytic leukemia. This chain's CDR3 is CASSAGQYNEQFF. The DNA for the CDR3 is TGCGCCAGCAGTGCCGGGCAATACAATGAGCAGTTCTTC.